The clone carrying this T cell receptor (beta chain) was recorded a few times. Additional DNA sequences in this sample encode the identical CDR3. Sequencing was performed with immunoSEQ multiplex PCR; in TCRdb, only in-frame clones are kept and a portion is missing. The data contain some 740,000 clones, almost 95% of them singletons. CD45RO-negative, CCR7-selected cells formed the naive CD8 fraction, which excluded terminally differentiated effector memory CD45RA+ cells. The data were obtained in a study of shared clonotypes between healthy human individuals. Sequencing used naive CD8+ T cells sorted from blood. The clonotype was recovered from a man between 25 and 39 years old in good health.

CDR3 sequence reads: CASSGGETQYF. In nucleotides, the CDR3 is TGTGCCAGCAGCGGTGGGGAGACCCAGTACTTC. The chain is built from TRBV27 and TRBJ2-5; D gene unclear. Germline V gene data show CDR1 as MNHEY and CDR2 as SMNVEV (reference sequence). Trimming cost V 6 bases and J 5 bases, with 7 bases left between them. The CDR3 runs to 11 residues.